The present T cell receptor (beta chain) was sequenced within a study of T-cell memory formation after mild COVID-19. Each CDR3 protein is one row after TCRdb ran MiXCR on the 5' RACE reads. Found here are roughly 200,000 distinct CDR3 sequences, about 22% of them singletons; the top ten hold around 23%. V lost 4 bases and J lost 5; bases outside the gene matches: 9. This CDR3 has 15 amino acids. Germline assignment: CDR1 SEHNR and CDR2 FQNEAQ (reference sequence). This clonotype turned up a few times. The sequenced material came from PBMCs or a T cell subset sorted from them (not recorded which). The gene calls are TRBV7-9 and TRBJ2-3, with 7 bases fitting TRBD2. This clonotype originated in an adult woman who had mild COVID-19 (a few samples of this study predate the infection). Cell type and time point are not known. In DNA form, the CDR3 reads TGTGCCAGCAGCTCCAGTACGGGAGGAAAAGATACGCAGTATTTT. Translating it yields CASSSSTGGKDTQYF.